This T cell receptor beta chain was captured in a study of PD-1 blockade in mismatch repair-deficient tumors. As for the study in general: Patients had 12 mismatch repair-deficient cancer types, all previously treated and progressing.

CDR3 length equals 13 residues. Germline V gene data show CDR1 as SNHLY and CDR2 as FYNNEI. V was shortened by 4 bases and J by 8 bases, with 12 bases between the two germline ends. Assay: immunoSEQ multiplex PCR; the TCRdb copy retains only in-frame clones and omits some. Here the sample spans about 84,000 clones, approximately 81% being singletons. This material consisted of peripheral blood, taken 12 weeks after starting pembrolizumab. This chain joins TRBV2 and TRBJ2-1; D may be TRBD1 or TRBD2 (6 bases each). This clonotype was obtained from an adult with mismatch repair-deficient cancer. DNA of the CDR3: TGTGCCAGCAGTGTAGAGGGGGGCCATGAGCAGTTCTTC. Its translation: CASSVEGGHEQFF.